The TCR beta chain under discussion was sequenced for a study of T cells in Graves' hyperthyroidism and ophthalmopathy. Findings and limits, study-wide: Ophthalmopathy got predicted by the model a median about six months before its onset.

From RNA transcripts, TCR beta CDR3 regions were amplified. In the first-round RT-PCR of the TCR CDR3, the HTBI primer set was used. In TCRdb, the multiplex PCR reads were re-called with MiXCR into one record per CDR3 protein. The sample yields a few hundred thousand distinct CDR3 sequences, about 20% seen once. This clonotype was counted a few times. Its specificity is not known. With V trimmed by 4 bases and J by 4 bases, 5 bases remained unmatched. Germline CDR1 and CDR2: LGHDT and YNNKEL (reference sequence). The CDR3 is 14 residues long. The sample taken for sequencing was blood. The rearrangement uses TRBV3-1 and TRBJ2-5; 8 bases are a match to TRBD2. The source of this sequence is a woman between 70 and 85 years old with Graves' ophthalmopathy. CDR3 protein: CASSLSGIAETQYF. The CDR3 nucleotides read TGTGCCAGCAGCCTTAGCGGGATCGCAGAGACCCAGTACTTC.